This T cell receptor (beta chain) was sequenced during a study of blood T cell repertoires in COVID-19. Study background: Donors in the United States, Italy and Spain gave samples during acute or convalescent COVID-19.

Participants came from roughly 24 US areas, aged about 18 to 100 years. Some clones are missing from TCRdb's copy, which holds only in-frame ones; the method was immunoSEQ multiplex PCR. The sample records approximately 320,000 clones, about 92% being singletons. With V trimmed by 2 bases and J by 3 bases, 4 bases remained unmatched. Germline V gives CDR1 MNHNS, CDR2 SASEGT. The length of the CDR3 is 15 residues. The gene calls are TRBV6-1 and TRBJ2-3; 8 bases are a match to TRBD1. The sequenced sample consisted of PBMCs or T cells enriched from blood (not recorded which). The sequence derives from a man aged 55 to 69 who had recovered from COVID-19. In DNA, the CDR3 is TGTGCCAGCAGTGAATCCTGGACAGGGACAGATACGCAGTATTTT. The encoded protein is CASSESWTGTDTQYF.